This T cell receptor (beta chain) was observed in a study of beta chain features in type 1 diabetes. Study-level points and caveats: Moderate yet significant TCRB CDR3 shortening was seen in Type 1 diabetes patients in all four CD4+ subsets.

This clone was picked up a small number of times. Its specificity is unknown. The junction shows a germline mismatch at one end, possibly a read error. Sequencing targeted expressed TCRB transcripts, as all isolated RNA had been reverse transcribed. TCRdb keeps only in-frame clones here, not all; method: immunoSEQ multiplex PCR. The sample consists of hundreds of thousands of clones, around an eighth of them appearing once. Germline V gene data show CDR1 as LNHNV and CDR2 as YYDKDF (reference sequence). The CDR3 length is 16 residues. The rearrangement links TRBV15 to TRBJ1-4; tentative D call: TRBD1 (5 bases). Source material: naive CD4+ T cells from blood. The receptor's source is a young man with type 1 diabetes. The CDR3 loop reads CASSRDAGGTNEKLFF. CDR3 nucleotides: TGTGCCAGCAGCAGAGATGCCGGGGGGACTAATGAAAAACTGTTTTTT.